The subject of this entry is one T cell receptor beta chain. The CDR3 is 14 amino acids. CDR1 MNHEY and CDR2 SVGAGI come from the germline V gene. The V gene end was trimmed by 8 bases and the J gene end by 7 bases; junction bases not matched to a gene: 6. The data stem from a study of control samples from healthy donors and cancer patients. The method was immunoSEQ multiplex PCR; TCRdb's version includes in-frame clones alone and lacks a portion of them. The data contain 45,000 or so clones, around 93% of them singletons. The V and J genes are TRBV6-5 and TRBJ2-2, with 11 bases fitting TRBD1. The sequencing sample was made of PBMCs. This clonotype was obtained from a woman between 35 and 50 years old with head and neck cancer. CDR3 protein: CASLPDRGRGELFF. CDR3 nucleotide sequence: TGTGCCAGCCTCCCGGACAGGGGGCGCGGGGAGCTGTTTTTT.